The entry below gives a single T cell receptor (beta chain) sequence along with its context. Its antigen is as yet unknown. These data are taken from a study of T cells after yellow fever vaccination. TCRdb re-called the 5' RACE reads with MiXCR, one entry per CDR3 protein. The repertoire has just under 600,000 distinct CDR3 sequences, 13% of them found once; the top ten carry over 12%. Findings and caveats of the study: Booster sampling recovered most clones from primary vaccination (96% CD4, roughly 90% CD8).

Sequences were derived from PBMCs, sampled on the day of the yellow fever booster vaccination. This TCR was recovered from a man younger than 45 who received the YFV17D yellow fever vaccine.

CDR3 in amino acids: CSAASGGPRETQYF. For the CDR3, the DNA is TGCAGTGCAGCTAGCGGGGGCCCTCGAGAGACCCAGTACTTC. The chain couples TRBV20-1 to TRBJ2-5; 10 bases agree with TRBD2. V was pared by 6 bases and J by 4 bases, with 8 bases of the junction left unmatched. In germline, CDR1 is DFQATT, CDR2 SNEGSKA (reference sequence). The CDR3 contains 14 residues.